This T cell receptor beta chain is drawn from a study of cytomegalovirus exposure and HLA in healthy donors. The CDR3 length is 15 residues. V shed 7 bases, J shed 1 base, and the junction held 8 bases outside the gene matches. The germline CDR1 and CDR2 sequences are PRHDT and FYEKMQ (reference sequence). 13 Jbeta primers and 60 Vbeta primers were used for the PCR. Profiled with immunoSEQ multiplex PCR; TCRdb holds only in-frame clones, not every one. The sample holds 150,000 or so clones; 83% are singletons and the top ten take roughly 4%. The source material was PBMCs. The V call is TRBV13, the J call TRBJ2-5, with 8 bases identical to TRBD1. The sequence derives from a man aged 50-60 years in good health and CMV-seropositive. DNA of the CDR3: TGTGCCAGCACGACGAGACAGGGGCTCCAAGAGACCCAGTACTTC. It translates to CASTTRQGLQETQYF. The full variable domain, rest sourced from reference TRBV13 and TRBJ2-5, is AAGVIQSPRHLIKEKRETATLKCYPIPRHDTVYWYQQGPGQDPQFLISFYEKMQSDKGSIPDRFSAQQFSDYHSELNMSSLELGDSALYFCASTTRQGLQETQYFGPGTRLLVL.